This T cell receptor (beta chain) came from a study of T cells in Graves' hyperthyroidism and ophthalmopathy. Study outcomes and limitations: Most thyroid clonotypes that were expanded above 0.001 also turned up in blood.

This CDR3 is built from 15 residues. The junction had 3 bases not matched to a gene; V was cut back by 0 bases and J by 8 bases. Germline CDR1 and CDR2: SGHTA and FQGNSA. Clinicians diagnosed patients from clinical symptoms, serum thyroxine and TRAb, thyroid ultrasound and orbital computed tomography. Turning to this clonotype: Its antigen is still unknown.

TCR beta CDR3 region amplification was performed from RNA transcripts. An initial round of RT-PCR targeting the TCR CDR3 relied on the HTBI primer set. MiXCR, applied by TCRdb to the multiplex PCR reads, yields one record per CDR3 protein. The sample shows about 700,000 distinct CDR3 sequences, approximately 14% of them seen only once. Sequenced: blood. This chain links TRBV7-2 with TRBJ1-4; TRBD1 matches at 10 bases. The sequence was obtained from a woman between 18 and 29 years old with Graves' hyperthyroidism. In DNA form, the CDR3 reads TGTGCCAGCAGCTTAGCGGGGACAGGGGAGGAAAAACTGTTTTTT. Translation: CASSLAGTGEEKLFF.